This T cell receptor beta chain was captured by sequencing in a study of chemoradiotherapy in HPV16-positive cancers. Study-level information: Two HPV16-positive patients' cells yielded candidate HPV-specific clones and common motifs. Broader study findings: During treatment, candidate HPV-specific clones and E7-related motifs expanded in tumor. For HPV16-positive patients, expanding HPV-responsive T cells associated with longer recurrence-free survival.

Repeated repertoire sampling spanned the course of chemoradiotherapy. J was trimmed by 7 bases and V by 8 bases; bases with no gene match: 5. This CDR3 region has 11 residues. CDR1 and CDR2 (germline): SQVTM, ANQGSEA. This clone has more than one count but fewer than ten. Antigen: not known. Generated by immunoSEQ multiplex PCR, the TCRdb table keeps only in-frame clones and is missing some. The sample lists thousands of clones, roughly 87% occurring once. This chain connects TRBV29-1 to TRBJ1-2, with 9 positions matching TRBD1. The specimen comprised tumor tissue, sampled from a patient who underwent chemoradiotherapy. The clonotype originates from a human donor with HPV-associated anogenital cancer. CDR3 sequence (DNA): TGCAGCATCTGGACAGGGGCTGGCTACACCTTC. Amino acid sequence: CSIWTGAGYTF.